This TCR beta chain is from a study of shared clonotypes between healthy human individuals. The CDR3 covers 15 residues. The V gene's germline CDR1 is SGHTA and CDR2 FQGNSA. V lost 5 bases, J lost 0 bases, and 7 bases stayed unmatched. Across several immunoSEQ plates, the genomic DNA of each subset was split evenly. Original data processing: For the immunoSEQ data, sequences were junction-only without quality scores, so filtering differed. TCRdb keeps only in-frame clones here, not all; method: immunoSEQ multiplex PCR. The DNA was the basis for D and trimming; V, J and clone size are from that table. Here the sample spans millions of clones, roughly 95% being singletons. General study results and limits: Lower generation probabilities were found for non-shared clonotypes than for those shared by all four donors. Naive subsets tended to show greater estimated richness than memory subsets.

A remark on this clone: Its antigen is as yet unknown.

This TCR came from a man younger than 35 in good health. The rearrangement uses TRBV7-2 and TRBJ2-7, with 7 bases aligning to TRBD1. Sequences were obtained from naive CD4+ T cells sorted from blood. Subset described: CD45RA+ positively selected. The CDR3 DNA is TGTGCCAGCAGCAAAGGACAGGCCTTCTCCTACGAGCAGTACTTC. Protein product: CASSKGQAFSYEQYF.